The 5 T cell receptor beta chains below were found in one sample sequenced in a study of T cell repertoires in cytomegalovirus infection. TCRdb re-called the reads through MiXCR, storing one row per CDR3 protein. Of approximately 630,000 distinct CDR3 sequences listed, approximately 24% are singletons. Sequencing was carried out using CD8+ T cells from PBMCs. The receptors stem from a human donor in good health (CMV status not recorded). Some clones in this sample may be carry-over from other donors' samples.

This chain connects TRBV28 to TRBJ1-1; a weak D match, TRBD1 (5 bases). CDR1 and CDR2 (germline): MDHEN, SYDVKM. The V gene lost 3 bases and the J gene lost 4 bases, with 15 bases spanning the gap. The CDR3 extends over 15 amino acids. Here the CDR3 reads CASSFQGMGFTEAFF. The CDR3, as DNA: TGTGCCAGCAGTTTTCAGGGAATGGGATTCACTGAAGCTTTCTTT. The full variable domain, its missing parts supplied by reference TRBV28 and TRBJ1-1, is DVKVTQSSRYLVKRTGEKVFLECVQDMDHENMFWYRQDPGLGLRLIYFSYDVKMKEKGDIPEGYSVSREKKERFSLILESASTNQTSMYLCASSFQGMGFTEAFFGQGTRLTVV.

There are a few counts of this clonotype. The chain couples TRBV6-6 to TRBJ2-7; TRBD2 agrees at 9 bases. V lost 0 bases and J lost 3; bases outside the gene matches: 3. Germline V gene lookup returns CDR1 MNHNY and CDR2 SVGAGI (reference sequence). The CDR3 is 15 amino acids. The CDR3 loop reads CASSYSGLAGYEQYV. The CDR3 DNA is TGTGCCAGCAGTTACTCGGGACTAGCTGGCTACGAGCAGTACGTC.

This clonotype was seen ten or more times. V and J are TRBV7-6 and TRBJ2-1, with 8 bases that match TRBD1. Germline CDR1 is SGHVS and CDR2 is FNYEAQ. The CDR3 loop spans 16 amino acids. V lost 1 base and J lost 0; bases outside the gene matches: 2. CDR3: CASSLEDRGSYNEQFF. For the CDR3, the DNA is TGTGCCAGCAGCTTAGAAGACAGGGGCTCCTACAATGAGCAGTTCTTC.

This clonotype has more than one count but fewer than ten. The CDR3: CASSYSIAANYGYTF. In DNA, the CDR3 is TGTGCCAGCAGTTACTCGATAGCAGCTAACTATGGCTACACCTTC. The chain employs TRBV6-5 and TRBJ1-2, with no clear D. The CDR3 contains 15 residues. Trimming took 0 bases from V and 0 from J, leaving 8 bases between them. Looked up from germline, CDR1 is MNHEY and CDR2 is SVGAGI.

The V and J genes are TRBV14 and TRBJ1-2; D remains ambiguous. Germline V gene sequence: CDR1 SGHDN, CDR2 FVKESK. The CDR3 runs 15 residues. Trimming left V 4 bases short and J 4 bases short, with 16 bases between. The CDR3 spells CASSPGVTKFYGYTF. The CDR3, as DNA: TGTGCCAGCAGCCCAGGAGTTACGAAATTCTATGGCTACACCTTC.